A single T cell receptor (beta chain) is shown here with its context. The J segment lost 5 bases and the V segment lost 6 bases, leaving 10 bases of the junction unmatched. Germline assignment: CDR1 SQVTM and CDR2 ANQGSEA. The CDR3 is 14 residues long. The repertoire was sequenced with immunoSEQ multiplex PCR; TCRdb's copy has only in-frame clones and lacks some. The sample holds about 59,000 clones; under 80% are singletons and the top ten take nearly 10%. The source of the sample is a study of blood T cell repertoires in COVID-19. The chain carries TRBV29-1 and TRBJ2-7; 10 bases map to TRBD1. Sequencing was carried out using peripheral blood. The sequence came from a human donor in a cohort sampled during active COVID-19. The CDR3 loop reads CSVDGGQGWNEQYF. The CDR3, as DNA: TGCAGCGTCGACGGGGGACAGGGGTGGAACGAGCAGTACTTC.